This entry concerns a single TCR beta chain. The antigen is unknown. Treatment of the sample: randomized to nivolumab then ipilimumab (arm A) or the reverse (arm B). This record belongs to a study of sequential checkpoint blockade in melanoma. Turning to the study itself: After nivolumab or ipilimumab alone, about 22 patients had week-13 rebiopsies. Study conclusions and caveats: About 30 times likelier clinical benefit followed increased tumor T-cell fraction and clonality. Response in arm A was associated with pretreatment TIL clonality.

Deletions cut 5 bases from V and 8 bases from J, with 15 bases between. CDR1 is MGHRA, CDR2 YSYEKL, per germline. The length of the CDR3 is 13 residues. Repertoires were generated with immunoSEQ multiplex PCR, while TCRdb's copy carries only in-frame clones and drops some. In the table there are some 7,000 clones, about 20% of which are singletons. This chain links TRBV4-1 with TRBJ1-2; D may be TRBD1 (5 bases). The specimen was tumor tissue (inferred from file names), collected from a patient given nivolumab and ipilimumab in sequence. The TCR sequence derives from a human donor with melanoma. CDR3 sequence (DNA): TGCGCCAGCAGCAAGGGGCGTTCTCGGGGCTACACCTTC. Protein: CASSKGRSRGYTF.